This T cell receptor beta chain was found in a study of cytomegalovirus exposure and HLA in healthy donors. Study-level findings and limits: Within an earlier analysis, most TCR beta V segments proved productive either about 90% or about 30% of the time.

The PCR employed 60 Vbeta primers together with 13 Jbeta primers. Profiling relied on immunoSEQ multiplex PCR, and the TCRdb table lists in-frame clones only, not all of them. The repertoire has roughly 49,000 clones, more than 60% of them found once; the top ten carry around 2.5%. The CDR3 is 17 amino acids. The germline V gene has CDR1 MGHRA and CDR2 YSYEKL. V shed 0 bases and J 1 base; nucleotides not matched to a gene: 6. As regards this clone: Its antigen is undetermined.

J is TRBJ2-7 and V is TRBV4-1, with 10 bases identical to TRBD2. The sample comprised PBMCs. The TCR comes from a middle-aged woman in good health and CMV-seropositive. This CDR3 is CASSQDLAGALSYEQYF. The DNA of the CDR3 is TGCGCCAGCAGCCAAGACCTAGCGGGGGCCCTATCCTACGAGCAGTACTTC.